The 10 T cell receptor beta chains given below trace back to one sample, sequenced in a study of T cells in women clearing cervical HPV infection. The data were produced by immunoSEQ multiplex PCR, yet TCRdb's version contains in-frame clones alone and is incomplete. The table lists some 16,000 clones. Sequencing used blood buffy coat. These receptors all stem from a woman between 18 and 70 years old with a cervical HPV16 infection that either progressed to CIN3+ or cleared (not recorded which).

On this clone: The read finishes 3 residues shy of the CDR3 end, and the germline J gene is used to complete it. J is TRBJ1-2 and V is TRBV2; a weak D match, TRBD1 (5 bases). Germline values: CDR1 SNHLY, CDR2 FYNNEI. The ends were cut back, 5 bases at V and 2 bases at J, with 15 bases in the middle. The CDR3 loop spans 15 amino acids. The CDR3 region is CASSYLDSSNYGYTF. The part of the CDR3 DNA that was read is TGTGCCAGCAGTTACCTTGACAGTTCCAACTATGGC.

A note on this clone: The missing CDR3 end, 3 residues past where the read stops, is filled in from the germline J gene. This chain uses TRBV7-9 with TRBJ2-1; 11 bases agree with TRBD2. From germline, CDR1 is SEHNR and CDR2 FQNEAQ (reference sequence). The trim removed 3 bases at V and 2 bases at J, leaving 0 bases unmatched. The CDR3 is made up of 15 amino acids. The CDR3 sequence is CASSFSGGAYNEQFF. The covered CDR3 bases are TGTGCCAGCAGCTTTAGCGGGGGGGCCTACAATGAG.

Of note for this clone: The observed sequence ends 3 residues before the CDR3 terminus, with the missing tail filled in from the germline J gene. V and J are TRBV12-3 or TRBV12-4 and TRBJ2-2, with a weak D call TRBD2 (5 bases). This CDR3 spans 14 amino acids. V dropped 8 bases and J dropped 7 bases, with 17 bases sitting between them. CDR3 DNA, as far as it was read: TGTGCCAGCGGACCGAGCGCGGGTGTCGGGGAG. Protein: CASGPSAGVGE. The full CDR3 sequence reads CASGPSAGVGELFF.

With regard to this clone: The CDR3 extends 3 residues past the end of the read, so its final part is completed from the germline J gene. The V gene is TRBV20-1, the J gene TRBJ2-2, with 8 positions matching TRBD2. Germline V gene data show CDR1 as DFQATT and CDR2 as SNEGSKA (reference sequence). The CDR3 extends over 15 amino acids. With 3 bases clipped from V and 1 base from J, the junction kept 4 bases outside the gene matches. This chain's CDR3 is CSASPGLVNTGELFF. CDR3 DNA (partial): TGCAGTGCTAGCCCGGGACTAGTGAACACCGGGGAG.

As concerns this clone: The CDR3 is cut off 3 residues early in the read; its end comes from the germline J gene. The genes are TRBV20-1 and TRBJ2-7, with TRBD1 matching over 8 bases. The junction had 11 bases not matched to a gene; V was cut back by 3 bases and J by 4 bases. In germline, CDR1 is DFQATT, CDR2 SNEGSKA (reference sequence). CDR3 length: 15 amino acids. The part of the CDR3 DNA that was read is TGCAGTGCTAGGACCGAAGGGGACAGGCATTACGAG. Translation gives CSARTEGDRHYE. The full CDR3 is CSARTEGDRHYEQYF.

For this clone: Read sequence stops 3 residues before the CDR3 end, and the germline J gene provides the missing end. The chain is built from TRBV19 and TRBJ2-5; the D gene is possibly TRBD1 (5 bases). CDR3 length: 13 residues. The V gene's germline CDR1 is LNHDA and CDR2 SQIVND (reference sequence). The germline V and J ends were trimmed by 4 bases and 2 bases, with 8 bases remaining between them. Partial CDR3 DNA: TGTGCCAGTAGTAGGGGCTTACAAGAGACC. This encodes CASSRGLQET. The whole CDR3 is CASSRGLQETQYF.

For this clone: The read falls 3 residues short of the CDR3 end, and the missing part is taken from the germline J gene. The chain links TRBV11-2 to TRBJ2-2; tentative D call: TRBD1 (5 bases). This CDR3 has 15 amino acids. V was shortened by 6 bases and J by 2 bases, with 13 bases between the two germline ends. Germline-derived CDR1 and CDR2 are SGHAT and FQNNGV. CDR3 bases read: TGTGCCAGCAGTAGGACATTCCAAAACACCGGGGAG. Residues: CASSRTFQNTGE. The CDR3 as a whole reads CASSRTFQNTGELFF.

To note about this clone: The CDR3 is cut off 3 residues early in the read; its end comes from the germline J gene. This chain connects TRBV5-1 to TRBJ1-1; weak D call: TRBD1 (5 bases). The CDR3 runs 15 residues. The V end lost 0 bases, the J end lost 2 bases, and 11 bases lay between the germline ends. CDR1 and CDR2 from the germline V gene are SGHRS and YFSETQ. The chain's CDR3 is CASSLGRGFNTEAFF. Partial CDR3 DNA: TGCGCCAGCAGCTTGGGTCGGGGGTTCAACACTGAA.

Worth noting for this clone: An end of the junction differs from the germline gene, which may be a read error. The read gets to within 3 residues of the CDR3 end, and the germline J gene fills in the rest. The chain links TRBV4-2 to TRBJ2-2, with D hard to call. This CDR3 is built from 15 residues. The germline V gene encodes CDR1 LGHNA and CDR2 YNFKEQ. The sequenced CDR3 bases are TGCGCCAGCAGCCAAGAAGTAGCTGGAATCGGGGAG. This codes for CASSQEVAGIGE. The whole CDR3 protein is CASSQEVAGIGELFF.

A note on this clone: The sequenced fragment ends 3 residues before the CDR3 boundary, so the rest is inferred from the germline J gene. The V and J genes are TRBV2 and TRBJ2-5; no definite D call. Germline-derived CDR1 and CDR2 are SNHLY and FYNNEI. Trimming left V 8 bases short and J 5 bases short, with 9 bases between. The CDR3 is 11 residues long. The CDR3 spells CASCYEETQYF. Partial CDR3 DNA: TGTGCCAGCTGCTACGAGGAGACC.